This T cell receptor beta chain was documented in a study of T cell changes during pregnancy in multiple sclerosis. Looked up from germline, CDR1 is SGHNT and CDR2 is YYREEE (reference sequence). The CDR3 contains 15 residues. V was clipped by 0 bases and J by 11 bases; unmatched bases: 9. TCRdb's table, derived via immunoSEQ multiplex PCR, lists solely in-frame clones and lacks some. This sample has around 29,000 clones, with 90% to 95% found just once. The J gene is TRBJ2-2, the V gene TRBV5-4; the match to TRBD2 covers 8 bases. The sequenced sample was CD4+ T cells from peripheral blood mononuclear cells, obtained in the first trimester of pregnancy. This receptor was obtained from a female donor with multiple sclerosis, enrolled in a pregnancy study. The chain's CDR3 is CASSLGGTSVSELFF. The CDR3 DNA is TGTGCCAGCAGCTTGGGAGGGACTAGTGTATCAGAGCTGTTTTTT.